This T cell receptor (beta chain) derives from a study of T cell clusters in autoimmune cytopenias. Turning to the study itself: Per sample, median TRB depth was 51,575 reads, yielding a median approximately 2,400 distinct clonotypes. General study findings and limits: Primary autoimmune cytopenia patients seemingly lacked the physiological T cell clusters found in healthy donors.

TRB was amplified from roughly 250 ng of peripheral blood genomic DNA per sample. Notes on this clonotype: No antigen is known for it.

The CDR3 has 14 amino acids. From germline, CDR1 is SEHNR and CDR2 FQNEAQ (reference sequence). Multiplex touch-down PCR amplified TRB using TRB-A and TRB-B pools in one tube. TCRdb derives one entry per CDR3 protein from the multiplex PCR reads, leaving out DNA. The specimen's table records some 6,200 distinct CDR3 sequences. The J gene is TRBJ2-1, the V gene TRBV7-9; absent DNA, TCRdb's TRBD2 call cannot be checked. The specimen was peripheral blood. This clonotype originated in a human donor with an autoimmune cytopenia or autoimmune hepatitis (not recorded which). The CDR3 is CASSPRGLYNEQFF.